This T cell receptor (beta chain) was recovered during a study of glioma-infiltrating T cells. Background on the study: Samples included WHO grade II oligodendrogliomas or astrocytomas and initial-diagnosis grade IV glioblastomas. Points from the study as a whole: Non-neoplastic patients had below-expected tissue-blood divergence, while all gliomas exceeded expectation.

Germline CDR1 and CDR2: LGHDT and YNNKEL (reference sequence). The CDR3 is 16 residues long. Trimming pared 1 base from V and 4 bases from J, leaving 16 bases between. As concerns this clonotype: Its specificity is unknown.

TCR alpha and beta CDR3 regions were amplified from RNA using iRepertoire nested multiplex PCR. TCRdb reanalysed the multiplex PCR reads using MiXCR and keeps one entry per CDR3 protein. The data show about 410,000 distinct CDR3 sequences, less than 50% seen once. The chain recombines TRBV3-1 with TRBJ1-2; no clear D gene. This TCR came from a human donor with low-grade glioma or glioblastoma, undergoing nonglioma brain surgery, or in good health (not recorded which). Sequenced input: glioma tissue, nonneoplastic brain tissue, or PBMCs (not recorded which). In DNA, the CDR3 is TGTGCCAGCAGCCAAGGGGCTGGGCCCTTGAGCTATGGCTACACCTTC. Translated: CASSQGAGPLSYGYTF.